This entry is about one T cell receptor beta chain. These data are taken from a study of blood T cell repertoires in COVID-19. About the study: T cells, B-cell-depleted T cells, or PBMCs supplied cDNA or gDNA.

Using immunoSEQ multiplex PCR, the repertoire was profiled, and TCRdb retains in-frame clones only, with some absent. The table lists about 70,000 clones, around 87% of them singletons. Germline lookup yields CDR1 MNHEY and CDR2 SVGAGI. Trimming took 6 bases from V and 10 from J; bases not matched to a gene: 9. CDR3 length: 14 residues. This chain connects TRBV6-5 to TRBJ1-6; 7 bases agree with TRBD1. The receptor was derived from a woman older than 75 with active or convalescent COVID-19. The specimen was peripheral blood. The CDR3 bases are TGTGCCAGCAGCCAAAGACAGGGAACCTCACCCCTCCACTTT. The encoded protein is CASSQRQGTSPLHF.